A single sample is the source of the 18 T cell receptor beta chains below, sequenced in a study of response to subunit inactivated influenza vaccine. Each CDR3 protein gets one entry after TCRdb re-called the RT-PCR reads with MiXCR. The sample holds around 750,000 distinct CDR3 sequences, less than 25% seen once. The material was PBMCs from blood, obtained 4 to 6 days after vaccination. These receptors were collected from a middle-aged man who received an inactivated influenza vaccine.

In this sample, this clonotype turned up a few times. The rearrangement joins TRBV3-1 to TRBJ2-2, with D possibly being TRBD2 (6 bases). The CDR3 covers 13 residues. V gave up 1 base and J gave up 7 bases, with 7 bases separating them. CDR1 is LGHDT and CDR2 is YNNKEL in the germline V gene (reference sequence). This CDR3 is CASSQVSGGELFF. CDR3 coding DNA: TGTGCCAGCAGCCAAGTTAGCGGCGGGGAGCTGTTTTTT.

This clonotype was seen a few times. The V call is TRBV10-3, the J call TRBJ2-1; no clear D gene. V was trimmed by 1 base and J by 0 bases, leaving 10 bases between them. CDR1 and CDR2 (germline): ENHRY, SYGVKD. CDR3 size: 16 residues. CDR3 sequence (DNA): TGTGCCATCAGTGAGTTTGTCAGGAGCTCCTACAATGAGCAGTTCTTC. Encoded protein: CAISEFVRSSYNEQFF.

V usage is TRBV3-1 and J usage is TRBJ2-1; no clear D. CDR3 length: 15 residues. The V end was cut by 0 bases, the J end by 11 bases, with 17 bases between. Germline V gives CDR1 LGHDT, CDR2 YNNKEL (reference sequence). CDR3 sequence (DNA): TGTGCCAGCAGCCAAGATGACGGCCAGAGAATTCAGCAGTTCTTC. Amino acid sequence: CASSQDDGQRIQQFF.

The gene calls are TRBV27 and TRBJ1-4; D is unclear. This CDR3 region has 16 residues. V lost 2 bases and J lost 0, with 10 bases in between. The germline CDR1 and CDR2 sequences are MNHEY and SMNVEV (reference sequence). CDR3 sequence (DNA): TGTGCCAGCAGTTTAATCCCCGAAGCAACTAATGAAAAACTGTTTTTT. Residues: CASSLIPEATNEKLFF.

The count of this clonotype is one. This sequence joins TRBV30 and TRBJ2-2; TRBD2 is a possible D gene (7 bases). The V gene lost 2 bases and the J gene lost 0 bases, with 10 bases spanning the gap. CDR1 GTSNPN and CDR2 SVGIG come from the germline V gene (reference sequence). The CDR3 has 15 amino acids. CDR3 amino acids: CAWSIGGANTGELFF. The CDR3 coding sequence is TGTGCCTGGAGTATAGGGGGGGCGAACACCGGGGAGCTGTTTTTT. Together with reference TRBV30 and TRBJ2-2, the CDR3 gives the full variable domain: SQTIHQWPATLVQPVGSPLSLECTVEGTSNPNLYWYRQAAGRGLQLLFYSVGIGQISSEVPQNLSASRPQDRQFILSSKKLLLSDSGFYLCAWSIGGANTGELFFGEGSRLTVL.

This clonotype was observed a handful of times. The chain's CDR3 is CSARDPVNGYTIYF. In DNA form, the CDR3 reads TGCAGTGCTAGAGATCCGGTAAACGGATACACCATATATTTT. V usage is TRBV20-1 and J usage is TRBJ1-3; no clear D. Trimming stripped 0 bases from V and 8 bases from J, with 14 bases between. The CDR3 is 14 residues long. CDR1 and CDR2 from the germline V gene are DFQATT and SNEGSKA (reference sequence).

Only a few counts were recorded for this clonotype. The chain recombines TRBV10-1 with TRBJ1-5, with D perhaps TRBD1 (5 bases). V was shortened by 7 bases and J by 4 bases, with 17 bases between the two germline ends. Per germline, CDR1 WNHNN and CDR2 SYGVQD (reference sequence). The CDR3 is 15 residues long. CDR3 bases: TGCGCCAGCATCTCAGGGAGTCTTGTTAATCAGCCCCAGCATTTT. Translation gives CASISGSLVNQPQHF.

J is TRBJ2-7 and V is TRBV3-1; D gene uncertain. Germline CDR1 and CDR2: LGHDT and YNNKEL (reference sequence). CDR3 length: 12 residues. V was shortened by 4 bases and J by 7 bases, with 11 bases between the two germline ends. CDR3 coding DNA: TGTGCCAGCAGCCCCTGGCACGGGGAGCAGTACTTC. Translating it yields CASSPWHGEQYF.

The chain is built from TRBV9 and TRBJ2-7; TRBD2 matches at 13 bases. CDR3 length equals 16 residues. Germline-derived CDR1 and CDR2 are SGDLS and YYNGEE. Trimming at V came to 3 bases and at J to 2 bases, leaving 5 bases not matched to a gene. The CDR3 is CASSEGTSGAPYEQYF. CDR3 bases: TGTGCCAGCAGCGAAGGGACTAGCGGGGCCCCCTACGAGCAGTACTTC.

The V and J genes are TRBV6-2 or TRBV6-3 and TRBJ2-5; the D gene could be TRBD1 or TRBD2 (5 bases each). V was shortened by 2 bases and J by 3 bases, with 37 bases between the two germline ends. Germline CDR1 reads MNHEY; CDR2 reads SVGEGT. CDR3 length equals 23 residues. The CDR3 sequence: CASSYRSGLGGPSSKTSEETQYF. The CDR3 DNA reads as TGTGCCAGCAGTTACCGCTCAGGGCTGGGCGGGCCCTCCTCAAAAACGTCCGAAGAGACCCAGTACTTC.

V gene TRBV6-2 or TRBV6-3 combines with J gene TRBJ2-1; 9 bases agree with TRBD1. CDR3 length: 15 amino acids. Germline V gene sequence: CDR1 MNHEY, CDR2 SVGEGT. J gave up 5 bases and V 0 bases, and 2 bases lay outside the gene matches. CDR3 nucleotides: TGTGCCAGCAGTTACTCCGGGACAGGGAACAATGAGCAGTTCTTC. It is translated as CASSYSGTGNNEQFF.

The chain combines TRBV20-1 with TRBJ1-5; a weak D match, TRBD1 (5 bases). Germline V gives CDR1 DFQATT, CDR2 SNEGSKA (reference sequence). Trimming stripped 4 bases from V and 4 bases from J, with 8 bases between. This CDR3 spans 12 amino acids. CDR3 sequence (DNA): TGCAGTGCTACGACAGTAAATCAGCCCCAGCATTTT. Protein product: CSATTVNQPQHF.

On this clonotype: An end of the junction does not agree with germline; a read error may underlie this. This chain connects TRBV28 to TRBJ1-4; 7 bases map to TRBD1. The CDR3 runs to 14 residues. Germline CDR1 MDHEN, CDR2 SYDVKM. The DNA of the CDR3 is TGTGCCAGCAGCCTACAGGGGACGGGTGAAAAACTCTTTTTT. Translation: CASSLQGTGEKLFF.

The table lists this clonotype with many counts. The chain has TRBV20-1 and TRBJ2-3; D not resolved. Germline lookup yields CDR1 DFQATT and CDR2 SNEGSKA (reference sequence). Trimming stripped 5 bases from V and 0 bases from J, with 24 bases between. The CDR3 is made up of 18 amino acids. The CDR3 reads CSAVGPLRKTTSTDTQYF. CDR3 nucleotides: TGCAGTGCTGTAGGACCGCTTCGGAAAACAACTAGCACAGATACGCAGTATTTT.

This chain uses TRBV6-1 with TRBJ1-5; tentative D call: TRBD1 (6 bases). Trimming stripped 6 bases from V and 1 base from J, with 10 bases between. This CDR3 contains 14 residues. Looked up from germline, CDR1 is MNHNS and CDR2 is SASEGT. The CDR3 spells CASRQGQSNQPQHF. As DNA, the CDR3 is TGTGCCAGCAGACAGGGTCAGAGCAATCAGCCCCAGCATTTT.

The sample holds many counts of this clonotype. The CDR3 DNA sequence: TGTGCCAGCAGTGACAGGGCGTCAGAGACCCAGTACTTC. Its protein is CASSDRASETQYF. The chain is built from TRBV2 and TRBJ2-5; weak D call: TRBD1 (5 bases). This CDR3 is 13 amino acids long. Germline-derived CDR1 and CDR2 are SNHLY and FYNNEI. The germline V and J ends were trimmed by 3 bases and 4 bases, with 9 bases remaining between them.

This sequence joins TRBV29-1 and TRBJ2-1, with D hard to call. Trimming removed 7 bases at V and 0 bases at J, with 13 bases between. CDR1 and CDR2 from the germline V gene are SQVTM and ANQGSEA. The CDR3 is 14 amino acids. The CDR3 DNA sequence: TGCAGCGCCCCCCGGCCGAGCTCCTACAATGAGCAGTTCTTC. Translating gives CSAPRPSSYNEQFF.

This clonotype was seen only a few times. The rearrangement links TRBV4-1 to TRBJ2-1; 13 bases align to TRBD2. The CDR3 runs 15 residues. V was pared by 4 bases and J by 8 bases, with 5 bases of the junction left unmatched. From germline, CDR1 is MGHRA and CDR2 YSYEKL. This CDR3 is CASSPPGLAGHEQFF. CDR3 in DNA: TGCGCCAGCAGCCCTCCGGGACTAGCGGGACATGAGCAGTTCTTC.